Below are 16 T cell receptor beta chains sequenced from a single sample in a study of T-cell memory formation after mild COVID-19. MiXCR was run by TCRdb on the 5' RACE reads, yielding one entry per CDR3 protein. The profile covers approximately 170,000 distinct CDR3 sequences, with 13% appearing a single time and approximately 3.6% taken by the ten largest. The sequencing sample was made of PBMCs or a T cell subset sorted from them (not recorded which). The receptors were gathered from a man younger than 35 who had mild COVID-19 (a few samples of this study predate the infection). Cell type and time point are not known.

The gene calls are TRBV4-3 and TRBJ2-2; D gene uncertain. Germline values: CDR1 LGHNA, CDR2 YSLEER. V was pared by 3 bases and J by 0 bases, with 8 bases between. The CDR3 consists of 15 residues. In nucleotides, the CDR3 is TGCGCCAGCAGCCAGGGTCTTCCGAACACCGGGGAGCTGTTTTTT. Protein: CASSQGLPNTGELFF.

This clonotype was seen more than once but under ten times. J is TRBJ1-5 and V is TRBV4-1; D is undetermined. V shed 0 bases and J shed 0 bases, with 6 bases lying between them. Germline CDR1 MGHRA, CDR2 YSYEKL. The CDR3 runs to 15 residues. CDR3 protein: CASSQDMVSNQPQHF. CDR3 coding DNA: TGCGCCAGCAGCCAAGATATGGTTAGCAATCAGCCCCAGCATTTT.

This chain uses TRBV7-3 with TRBJ1-6; no firm D call. V was cut by 3 bases and J by 0 bases, with 9 bases left in between. Germline loops: CDR1 SGHTA, CDR2 FQGTGA. The CDR3 contains 16 residues. The CDR3 nucleotides read TGTGCCAGCAGCTTCAGGCCGGGCTCCTATAATTCACCCCTCCACTTT. The encoded protein is CASSFRPGSYNSPLHF.

This clonotype was picked up a small number of times. V is TRBV4-2 and J is TRBJ1-5; no clear D gene. The V end lost 1 base, the J end lost 2 bases, and 6 bases lay between the germline ends. The CDR3 has 14 residues. The V gene's germline CDR1 is LGHNA and CDR2 YNFKEQ. The CDR3 reads CASSQVGGNQPQHF. The CDR3, as DNA: TGTGCCAGCAGCCAAGTCGGGGGCAATCAGCCCCAGCATTTT.

The chain is built from TRBV7-8 and TRBJ1-1; 7 bases agree with TRBD1. The CDR3 is 15 amino acids. Trimming cost V 1 base and J 8 bases; bases outside gene matches: 10. Germline CDR1 and CDR2: SGHVS and FQNEAQ. Here the CDR3 reads CASSLVGQPGGEAFF. DNA for the CDR3: TGTGCCAGCAGCTTAGTGGGACAGCCGGGGGGCGAAGCTTTCTTT.

V usage is TRBV7-2 and J usage is TRBJ1-3; a possible D gene is TRBD1 (5 bases). The CDR3 totals 15 residues. Trimming took 1 base from V and 5 from J, leaving 12 bases between them. In germline, CDR1 is SGHTA, CDR2 FQGNSA. The chain's CDR3 is CASSLGDLFRNTIYF. DNA for the CDR3: TGTGCCAGCAGCTTAGGGGACCTTTTTCGAAACACCATATATTTT.

The chain links TRBV7-2 to TRBJ1-1; D ambiguous. The CDR3 is 13 residues long. The germline V and J ends were trimmed by 5 bases and 0 bases, with 7 bases remaining between them. The germline V gene encodes CDR1 SGHTA and CDR2 FQGNSA. The CDR3 loop reads CASSRQVNTEAFF. DNA of the CDR3: TGTGCCAGCAGCCGGCAGGTGAACACTGAAGCTTTCTTT. Full variable domain (remainder filled in from reference TRBV7-2 and TRBJ1-1): GAGVSQSPSNKVTEKGKDVELRCDPISGHTALYWYRQSLGQGLEFLIYFQGNSAPDKSGLPSDRFSAERTGGSVSTLTIQRTQQEDSAVYLCASSRQVNTEAFFGQGTRLTVV.

The chain couples TRBV6-4 to TRBJ1-1; perhaps TRBD1 as D (5 bases). This CDR3 is built from 13 residues. V gave up 6 bases and J gave up 1 base, with 9 bases separating them. CDR1 and CDR2 (germline): MRHNA, SNTAGT. In DNA, the CDR3 is TGTGCCAGCAGGCTCGGACAGAACACTGAAGCTTTCTTT. Its translation: CASRLGQNTEAFF.

The V gene is TRBV7-8, the J gene TRBJ2-1, with 13 nucleotides matching TRBD2. Germline V gives CDR1 SGHVS, CDR2 FQNEAQ. CDR3 length equals 17 residues. The junction had 10 bases not matched to a gene; V was cut back by 5 bases and J by 6 bases. The CDR3 sequence is CASSPRRTSGGANEQFF. The CDR3 DNA reads TGTGCCAGCAGCCCGAGGCGAACTAGCGGGGGGGCCAATGAGCAGTTCTTC.

This clonotype has a handful of counts. The chain couples TRBV7-2 to TRBJ1-1; 7 bases fit TRBD1. CDR3 length equals 16 residues. Germline V gene sequence: CDR1 SGHTA, CDR2 FQGNSA. The V and J ends lost 2 bases and 7 bases, in that order; junction bases with no gene match: 13. This chain's CDR3 is CASSLLQTGSGIEAFF. DNA of the CDR3: TGTGCCAGCAGCTTACTCCAGACAGGGAGTGGGATTGAAGCTTTCTTT.

This clonotype has just a few counts. This rearrangement joins TRBV5-1 to TRBJ2-3, with 10 bases identical to TRBD1. V shed 0 bases, J shed 6 bases, and the junction held 7 bases outside the gene matches. Germline V CDR1 and CDR2: SGHRS, YFSETQ. CDR3 length: 16 amino acids. In DNA, the CDR3 is TGCGCCAGCAGCTTGGCCGGGGACAGGGGATTTGATACGCAGTATTTT. Translation: CASSLAGDRGFDTQYF.

The gene calls are TRBV10-3 and TRBJ2-7; D is uncertain. The CDR3 spans 13 residues. Trimming removed 4 bases at V and 3 bases at J, with 10 bases between. In germline, CDR1 is ENHRY, CDR2 SYGVKD. The DNA for the CDR3 is TGTGCCATCAGTGGTCGGCTGGGCTACGAGCAGTACGTC. It codes for CAISGRLGYEQYV.

This clonotype was seen a handful of times. This chain uses TRBV7-9 with TRBJ2-3; D gene uncertain. V was shortened by 8 bases and J by 0 bases, with 9 bases between the two germline ends. Germline assignment: CDR1 SEHNR and CDR2 FQNEAQ (reference sequence). The CDR3 length is 13 residues. CDR3 sequence reads: CASGVGSTDTQYF. CDR3 DNA: TGTGCCAGCGGAGTTGGGAGCACAGATACGCAGTATTTT.

The chain combines TRBV5-1 with TRBJ2-3; D is unresolved. Germline assignment: CDR1 SGHRS and CDR2 YFSETQ. This CDR3 contains 15 residues. V shed 0 bases and J shed 6 bases, with 14 bases lying between them. The CDR3 region has the DNA TGCGCCAGCAGCTTGGAGGTTCTTAATGCGGATACGCAGTATTTT. Translation: CASSLEVLNADTQYF.

This clonotype showed up many times. V gene TRBV4-1 combines with J gene TRBJ2-2; 12 bases map to TRBD2. J gave up 9 bases and V 4 bases, and 6 bases lay outside the gene matches. Germline V lookup: CDR1 MGHRA, CDR2 YSYEKL. This CDR3 contains 15 residues. The CDR3 spells CASSPRLAGAWELFF. CDR3 DNA: TGCGCCAGCAGCCCCCGACTAGCGGGGGCCTGGGAGCTGTTTTTT.

The chain links TRBV6-4 to TRBJ2-1, with TRBD2 matching 15 bases. V trimming: 6 bases; J trimming: 9 bases; junction bases outside the gene matches: 6. Germline CDR1 reads MRHNA; CDR2 reads SNTAGT. CDR3 size: 15 residues. The CDR3 protein is CASRGLAGGIGEQFF. In DNA, the CDR3 is TGTGCCAGCAGGGGACTAGCGGGGGGTATCGGTGAGCAGTTCTTC.